The 2 T cell receptor beta chains listed next were all sequenced from one sample in a study of identifying expanded T cells in peripheral blood. Some clones are missing from TCRdb's copy, which holds only in-frame ones; the method was immunoSEQ multiplex PCR. In the table there are about 81,000 clones, roughly 84% of which are singletons. The sequenced sample was blood. The receptors here all came from a person aged 18-70 years in good health.

The gene calls are TRBV23-1 and TRBJ2-7; D is undetermined. TRBV23-1 is an ORF, and what it does is uncertain. The germline V and J ends were trimmed by 4 bases and 4 bases, with 5 bases remaining between them. The CDR3 spans 11 residues. The CDR3: CASSPLYEQYF. CDR3 coding DNA: TGCGCCAGCAGTCCGCTATACGAGCAGTACTTC.

This clone has only one observation. This chain links TRBV19 with TRBJ1-2, with D unresolved. This CDR3 contains 13 residues. Between the trimmed V and J ends, which lost 1 base and 3 bases, there was a span of 6 bases. Germline-derived CDR1 and CDR2 are LNHDA and SQIVND (reference sequence). The CDR3 region has the DNA TGTGCCAGTAGTATAGGGCAGGACTATGGCTACACCTTC. Its translation is CASSIGQDYGYTF.